This note documents a single T cell receptor (beta chain) sequence. Data came from immunoSEQ multiplex PCR; TCRdb stores just in-frame clones and leaves some out. This sample has 20,000 to 25,000 clones; 80% to 85% occur once, and the top ten carry approximately 60%. These data belong to a study of blood T cell repertoires in COVID-19. Per germline, CDR1 SGHAT and CDR2 FQNNGV. Trimming left V 3 bases short and J 4 bases short, with 4 bases between. The CDR3 runs 12 residues. This TCR derives from a woman of 80 years or more with acute or convalescent COVID-19. The chain is built from TRBV11-2 and TRBJ1-3; no firm D call. Sequenced sample: peripheral blood. In DNA form, the CDR3 reads TGTGCCAGCAGCTTTCAAGGAAACACCATATATTTT. Translated: CASSFQGNTIYF.